The entry below describes one T cell receptor beta chain. Antigen unknown. This sample was taken from a study of cytomegalovirus exposure and HLA in healthy donors. Study conclusions and caveats: Many donors shared some public TCRs, even though most TCR sequences were rare. The study labeled more than 150 TCR beta chains cytomegalovirus-associated.

Separate from the approximately 600-subject first cohort was the approximately 120-subject validation cohort, to which the donors belonged. Using immunoSEQ multiplex PCR, the repertoire was profiled, and TCRdb retains in-frame clones only, with some absent. This table has about 140,000 clones, roughly 87% appearing once. The CDR3 is 18 amino acids. V lost 4 bases, J lost 7 bases, and 26 bases lay in between. Per the germline V gene, CDR1 is MDHEN and CDR2 is SYDVKM. The V and J genes are TRBV28 and TRBJ1-3; D might be TRBD1 (5 bases). The clonotype comes from a man aged 18-30 years in good health and CMV-seropositive. Specimen: PBMCs. This CDR3 is CASSSSPGTATKWNTIYF. For the CDR3, the DNA is TGTGCCAGCAGTTCCTCACCCGGGACTGCTACGAAGTGGAACACCATATATTTT.